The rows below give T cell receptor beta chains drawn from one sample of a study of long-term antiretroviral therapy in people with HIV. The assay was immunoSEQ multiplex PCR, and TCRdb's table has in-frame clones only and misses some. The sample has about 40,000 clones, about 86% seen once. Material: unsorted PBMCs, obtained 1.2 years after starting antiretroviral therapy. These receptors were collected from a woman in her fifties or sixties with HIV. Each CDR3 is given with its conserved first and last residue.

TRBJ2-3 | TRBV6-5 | CASSYLQSTDTQYF
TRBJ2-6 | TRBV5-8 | CASSFSGANVLTF
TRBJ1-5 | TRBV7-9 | CASSLGGGPQHF
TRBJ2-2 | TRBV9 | CASSVEGRHTGELFF
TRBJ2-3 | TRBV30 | CAWSVPRRTSTGTQYF
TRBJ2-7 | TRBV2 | CASGNRLAGGGYEQYF
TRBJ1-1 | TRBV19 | CASSLKGANTEAFF
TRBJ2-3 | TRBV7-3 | CASSRGVDTQYF
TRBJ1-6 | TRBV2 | CASSEGRFNSPLHF
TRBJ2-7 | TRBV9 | CASSALGVSSYEQYF
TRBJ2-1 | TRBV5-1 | CASSTVEGNYNEQFF
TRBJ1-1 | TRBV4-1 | CASSQEGAMNTEAFF
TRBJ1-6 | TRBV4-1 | CASSQDVYNSPLHF
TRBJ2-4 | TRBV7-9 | CASSGRTGGAKNIQYF
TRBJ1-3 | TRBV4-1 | CASSQLPGNTIYF
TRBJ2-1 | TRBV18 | CASSPEGGGYNEQFF
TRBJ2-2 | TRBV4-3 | CASSPDRVGSGELFF
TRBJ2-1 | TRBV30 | CAWATDVAGEQFF
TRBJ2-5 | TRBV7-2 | CASSPTSGGPWTQYF
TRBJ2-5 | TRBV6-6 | CASSPYSGPGEETQYF
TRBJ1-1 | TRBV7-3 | CASSSDRGTEAFF
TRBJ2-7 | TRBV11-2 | CASSLTSGTVHEQYF
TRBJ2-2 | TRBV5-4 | CASSRDSTNTGELFF
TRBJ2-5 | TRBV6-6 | CASSYSGQVLETQYF
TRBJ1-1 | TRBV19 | CASRAPDRDIVNTEAFF
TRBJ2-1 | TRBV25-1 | CASSQMTGGGDEQFF
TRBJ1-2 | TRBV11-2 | CASSLDTAVYGYTF
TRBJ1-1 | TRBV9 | CASSVVVDGNTEAFF
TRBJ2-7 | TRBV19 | CASSGTGGEPAYEQYF
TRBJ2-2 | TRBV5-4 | CASSLVSTGELFF
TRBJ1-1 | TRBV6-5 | CASSYGSGMNTEAFF
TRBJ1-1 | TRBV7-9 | CASSLRPILNTEAFF
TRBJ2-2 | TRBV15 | CATRADTGELFF
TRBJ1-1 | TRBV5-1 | CASSLAQGQTEAFF
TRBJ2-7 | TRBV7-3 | CASSLVGTGGPYEQYF
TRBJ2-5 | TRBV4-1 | CASSRATSGAETQYF
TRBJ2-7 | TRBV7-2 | CASTWGRSYEQYF
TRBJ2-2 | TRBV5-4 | CASSFTRGNTGELFF
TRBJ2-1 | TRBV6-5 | CATSGGASNEQFF
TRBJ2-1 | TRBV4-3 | CASSGAGGYNEQFF
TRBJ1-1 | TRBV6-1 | CASSRMRTDEAFF
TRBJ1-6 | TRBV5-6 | CASTTRIGSSPLHF
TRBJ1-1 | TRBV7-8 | CASSLIWDSLMNTEAFF